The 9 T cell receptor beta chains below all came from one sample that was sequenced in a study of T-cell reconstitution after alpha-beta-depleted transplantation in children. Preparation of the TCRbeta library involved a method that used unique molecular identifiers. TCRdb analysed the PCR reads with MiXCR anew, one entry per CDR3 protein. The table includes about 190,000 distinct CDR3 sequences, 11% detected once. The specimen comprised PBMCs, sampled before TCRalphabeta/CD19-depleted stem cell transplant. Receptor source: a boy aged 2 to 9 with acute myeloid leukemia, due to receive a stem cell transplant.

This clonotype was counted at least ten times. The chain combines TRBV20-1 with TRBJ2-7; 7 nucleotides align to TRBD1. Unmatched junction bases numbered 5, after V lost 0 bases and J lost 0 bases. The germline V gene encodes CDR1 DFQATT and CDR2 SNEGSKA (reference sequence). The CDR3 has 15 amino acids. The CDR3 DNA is TGCAGTGCTAGAGATACGGGACAGTCCTCCTACGAGCAGTACTTC. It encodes CSARDTGQSSYEQYF.

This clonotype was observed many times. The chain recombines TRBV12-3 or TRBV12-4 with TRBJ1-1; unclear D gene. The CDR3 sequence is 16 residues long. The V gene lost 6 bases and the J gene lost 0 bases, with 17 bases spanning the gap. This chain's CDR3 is CASSRIEVLMNTEAFF. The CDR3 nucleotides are TGTGCCAGCAGCCGGATTGAGGTTCTGATGAACACTGAAGCTTTCTTT.

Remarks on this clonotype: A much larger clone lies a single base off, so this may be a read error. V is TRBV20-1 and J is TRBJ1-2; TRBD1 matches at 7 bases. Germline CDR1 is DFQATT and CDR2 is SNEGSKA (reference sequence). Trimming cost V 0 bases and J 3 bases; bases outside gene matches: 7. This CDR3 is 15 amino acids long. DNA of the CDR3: TGCAGTGCTAGAGAGACAGGGATGGGAGACTATGGCTACACCTTC. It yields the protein CSARETGMGDYGYTF.

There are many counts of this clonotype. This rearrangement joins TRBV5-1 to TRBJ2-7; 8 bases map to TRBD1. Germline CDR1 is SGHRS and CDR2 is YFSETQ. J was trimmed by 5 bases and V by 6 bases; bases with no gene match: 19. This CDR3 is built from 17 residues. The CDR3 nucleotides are TGCGCCAGCACCCCGGACAGGGCCGTGGCTAGTACGAACGAGCAGTACTTC. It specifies CASTPDRAVASTNEQYF. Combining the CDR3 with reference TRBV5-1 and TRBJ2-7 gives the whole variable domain KAGVTQTPRYLIKTRGQQVTLSCSPISGHRSVSWYQQTPGQGLQFLFEYFSETQRNKGNFPGRFSGRQFSNSRSEMNVSTLELGDSALYLCASTPDRAVASTNEQYFGPGTRLTVT.

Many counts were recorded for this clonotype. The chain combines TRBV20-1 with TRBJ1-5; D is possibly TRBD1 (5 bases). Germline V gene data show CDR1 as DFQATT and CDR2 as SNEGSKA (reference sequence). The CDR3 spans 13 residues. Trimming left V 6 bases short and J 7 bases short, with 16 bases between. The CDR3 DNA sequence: TGCAGTGCCTGGACACCGAGAGGGCAGCCCCAGCATTTT. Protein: CSAWTPRGQPQHF.

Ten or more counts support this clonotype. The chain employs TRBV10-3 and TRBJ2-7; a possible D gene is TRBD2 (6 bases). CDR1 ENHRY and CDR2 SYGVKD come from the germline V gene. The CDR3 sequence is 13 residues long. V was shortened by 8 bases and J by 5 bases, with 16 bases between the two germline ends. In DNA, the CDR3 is TGTGCCATCCGAGGAGGGGCTACAGACGAGCAGTACGTC. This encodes CAIRGGATDEQYV.

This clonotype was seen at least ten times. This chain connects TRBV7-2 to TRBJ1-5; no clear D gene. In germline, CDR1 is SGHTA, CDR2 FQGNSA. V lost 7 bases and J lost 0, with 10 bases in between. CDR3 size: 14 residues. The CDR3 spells CASTLVDSNQPQHF. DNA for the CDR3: TGTGCCAGCACCCTAGTGGATAGCAATCAGCCCCAGCATTTT. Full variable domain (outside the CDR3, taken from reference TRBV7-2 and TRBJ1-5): GAGVSQSPSNKVTEKGKDVELRCDPISGHTALYWYRQSLGQGLEFLIYFQGNSAPDKSGLPSDRFSAERTGGSVSTLTIQRTQQEDSAVYLCASTLVDSNQPQHFGDGTRLSIL.

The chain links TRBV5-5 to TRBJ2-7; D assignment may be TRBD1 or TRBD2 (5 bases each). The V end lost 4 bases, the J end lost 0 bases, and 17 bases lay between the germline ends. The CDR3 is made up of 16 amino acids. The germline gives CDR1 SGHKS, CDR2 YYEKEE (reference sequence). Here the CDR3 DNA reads TGTGCCAGCAGCCCCGGGGCGGCGATCGTCTCCTACGAGCAGTACTTC. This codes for CASSPGAAIVSYEQYF.

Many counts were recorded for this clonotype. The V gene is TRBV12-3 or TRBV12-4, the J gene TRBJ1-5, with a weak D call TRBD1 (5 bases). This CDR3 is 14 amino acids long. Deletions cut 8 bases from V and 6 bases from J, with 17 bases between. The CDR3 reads CASSLEGLGQPQHF. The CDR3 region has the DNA TGTGCCAGCTCTCTGGAGGGGTTAGGTCAGCCCCAGCATTTT.